The subject of this entry is one T cell receptor beta chain. Its specificity is unknown. The sample originates from a study of graft-versus-host responses after intestinal transplantation. Study as a whole: Recipients had transplants, and these were multivisceral, liver-intestinal, or isolated intestinal. The whole recipient group had anti-thymocyte globulin induction followed by tacrolimus and steroids for two to four years. Points from the study as a whole: GvH clones surfaced in recipient marrow, some emerging earlier in ileum or blood.

Germline assignment: CDR1 MNHEY and CDR2 SMNVEV (reference sequence). This CDR3 has 11 amino acids. Sequenced by immunoSEQ multiplex PCR; TCRdb stores in-frame clones only, minus some. The sample shows roughly 110,000 clones, 90% to 95% of them seen only once. The TCR sequence derives from a human donor who was the organ donor for an intestinal transplant. The source was unstimulated CD8+ T cells sorted from spleen or lymph node cells, collected before transplant. V and J are TRBV27 and TRBJ2-7; no reliable D call. In DNA form, the CDR3 reads TGTGGTGAAAAAGGAGACTACGAGCAGTACTTC. Its translation: CGEKGDYEQYF.